The entry below describes one T cell receptor (beta chain). As yet, its antigen is unknown. The CDR3 is 15 residues long. V dropped 4 bases and J dropped 13; count of bases not matched to a gene: 12. Per the germline V gene, CDR1 is LGHDT and CDR2 is YNNKEL (reference sequence). The data originate from a study of identical twins. Study-level findings and limits: Modelling underestimated the level of out-of-frame TCR alpha sharing observed in monozygotic twins. Less excess twin sharing appeared in beta out-of-frame sequences.

TCRdb reanalysed the 5' RACE reads using MiXCR and keeps one entry per CDR3 protein. The table has approximately 1.8 million distinct CDR3 sequences, about 31% seen once. The receptor was isolated from a newborn girl in good health. What was sequenced was cord blood. The V gene is TRBV3-1, the J gene TRBJ2-4, with 11 bases lining up with TRBD2. The CDR3 here is CASSPTSGRPYGQYF. CDR3 in DNA: TGTGCCAGCAGCCCCACTAGCGGGAGACCCTACGGGCAGTACTTC.